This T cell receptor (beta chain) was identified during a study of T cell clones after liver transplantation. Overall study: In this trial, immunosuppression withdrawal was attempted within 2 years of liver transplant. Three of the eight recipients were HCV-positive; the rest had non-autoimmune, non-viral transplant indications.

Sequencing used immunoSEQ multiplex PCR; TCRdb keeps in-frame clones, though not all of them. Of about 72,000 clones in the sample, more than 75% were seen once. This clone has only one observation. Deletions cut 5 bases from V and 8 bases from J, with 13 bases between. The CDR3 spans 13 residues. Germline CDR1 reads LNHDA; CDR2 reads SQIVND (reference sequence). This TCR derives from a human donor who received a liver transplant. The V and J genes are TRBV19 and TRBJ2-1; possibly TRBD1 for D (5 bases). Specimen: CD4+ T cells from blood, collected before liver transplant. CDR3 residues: CASSPGSLDEQFF. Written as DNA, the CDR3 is TGTGCCAGTAGTCCAGGGTCCCTTGATGAGCAGTTCTTC. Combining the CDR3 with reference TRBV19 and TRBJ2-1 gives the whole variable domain DGGITQSPKYLFRKEGQNVTLSCEQNLNHDAMYWYRQDPGQGLRLIYYSQIVNDFQKGDIAEGYSVSREKKESFPLTVTSAQKNPTAFYLCASSPGSLDEQFFGPGTRLTVL.